This TCR beta chain was profiled in a study of blood T cell repertoires in COVID-19 (dated by TCRdb to the early 2020s). Describing the broader study: Samples from collaborators originated in the United States, Italy and Spain and spanned both the acute and convalescent phases of COVID-19. The material from the prospective study consisted of cDNA or gDNA derived from T cells, B-cell-depleted T cells, or PBMCs. Subjects who had been exposed to COVID-19, were actively infected with it, or had recovered from it provided the deeply sampled blood TCRbeta repertoires that made up the dataset. The repertoires were released in a freely available public database meant as a resource for research on the immune response to SARS-CoV-2. Samples were obtained from the ongoing ImmuneRACE study (first 160 participants) and from about 1,300 subjects provided by 6 global collaborators. Nearly every sample came with metadata listing a de-identified subject ID, COVID-19 status, age in years and sex. Where available, HLA class I and class II types were taken from metadata supplied by the sample provider and were not determined by assay-based typing.

In the prospective study, participants were about 18 to 89 years old, resided in fewer than 25 geographic areas of the United States, and were enrolled through a virtual design. In the prospective study, cohorts were assigned on the basis of participant-reported clinical history obtained from a screening survey and a study questionnaire. For ImmuneRACE Cohort 3, a participant was defined as recovered based on two consecutive negative NP/OP PCR tests, clearance by a healthcare professional, or resolution of symptoms. Each participant in the prospective study had whole blood, serum and a nasopharyngeal or oropharyngeal swab collected by mobile phlebotomists. Participants in the prospective study had the option to provide additional blood draws and questionnaires over a 2-month period. Blood samples from the prospective study were shipped frozen or at room temperature prior to DNA extraction. Trimming takes 5 bases from V and 0 bases from J, and the germline ends sit 23 bases apart. The CDR3 has 20 amino acids, counting the end cysteine and phenylalanine. The CDR3 DNA has 60 bases and is translated from base 1. Reading the germline V gene (reference sequence) gives CDR1 PRHDT and CDR2 FYEKMQ.

The immunoSEQ Assay, a bias-controlled multiplex PCR, was used to amplify TCRbeta CDR3 regions from genomic DNA. Turning to the authors' computational methods: The number of nucleated cells in each sample was estimated from the amplification of reference gene primers within the assay. To quantify the absolute abundance of each unique TCRbeta CDR3 rearrangement, sequence reads were collapsed and filtered. For each sample, productive Simpson clonality was calculated as the square root of Simpson's diversity index across productive rearrangements. The table was pulled from immuneACCESS by TCRdb, which kept in-frame rearrangements only. Such tables lose some clones; where checked, under half of the loss comes from unresolved V genes, and the rest has no known cause. That table furnishes V, J and clone size, whereas the DNA furnished D and trimming. Recorded for this sample are some 300,000 clones; 85% to 90% of them occurred a single time. Of the sample, just under 9.5% falls within the top ten clones.

This clone occurred once. The specificity of this receptor is unknown. Base qualities are not recorded, but no much larger clone differs from it by a single base. Here is what the overall study found, with its caveats: The quantity of clinical and demographic metadata differed by source and by participant and was supplied without curation.

The chain is made from TRBV13 and TRBJ2-6, with a tentative D gene TRBD1 over 6 matching bases. Sequenced input: PBMCs or T cells enriched from blood (not recorded which). The receptor was derived from a young woman who had recovered from COVID-19. The CDR3 protein is CASSVLRGRYSDSGANVLTF. The DNA sequence is TGTGCCAGCAGCGTACTCAGGGGTAGATATTCTGACTCTGGGGCCAACGTCCTGACTTTC.